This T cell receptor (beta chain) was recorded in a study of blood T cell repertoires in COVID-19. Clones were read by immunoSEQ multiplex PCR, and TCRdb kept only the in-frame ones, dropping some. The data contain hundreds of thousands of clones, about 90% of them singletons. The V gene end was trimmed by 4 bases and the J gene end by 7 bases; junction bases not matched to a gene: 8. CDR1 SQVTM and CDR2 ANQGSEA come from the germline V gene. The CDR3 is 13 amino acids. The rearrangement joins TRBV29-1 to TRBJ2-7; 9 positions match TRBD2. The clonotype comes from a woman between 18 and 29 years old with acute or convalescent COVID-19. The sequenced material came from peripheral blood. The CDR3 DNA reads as TGCAGCGTTGCTACAGCGGGGGGATCAGAGCAGTACTTC. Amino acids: CSVATAGGSEQYF.